This T cell receptor (beta chain) was observed in a study of blood T cell repertoires in COVID-19 (dated by TCRdb to 2020 to 2021). At the level of the whole study: Samples from collaborators originated in the United States, Italy and Spain and spanned both the acute and convalescent phases of COVID-19. The prospective study material was composed of cDNA or gDNA derived from T cells, B-cell-depleted T cells, or PBMCs. The dataset comprised deeply sampled blood TCRbeta repertoires from subjects exposed to, actively infected with, or recovered from COVID-19. A freely available public database, intended as a resource for researchers studying the immune response to SARS-CoV-2, is where the repertoires were released. Samples came from the ongoing ImmuneRACE study (first 160 participants) plus 1,254 subjects from 6 global collaborators. Sample metadata almost always included a de-identified subject ID, COVID-19 status, age in years and sex. HLA class I and class II types, where available, came from metadata supplied by the sample provider rather than from assay-based typing.

TCRbeta CDR3 regions were amplified from genomic DNA using the immunoSEQ Assay, a bias-controlled multiplex PCR. The published analysis was carried out like this. The number of nucleated cells in each sample was estimated by amplification of reference gene primers within the assay. To quantify the absolute abundance of each unique TCRbeta CDR3 rearrangement, sequence reads were collapsed and filtered. Productive Simpson clonality was computed per sample as the square root of Simpson's diversity index over productive rearrangements. The source is immuneACCESS, and TCRdb retained only in-frame sequences with V and J called. Part of the clones is not carried over; for the studies checked, unresolved V genes explain less than half of this, and the remainder is unexplained. That table is the source of V, J and clone size, and D and trimming were worked out from the DNA. Within this sample are nearly 350,000 clones, with around nine tenths of them counted one time only. Jointly, the top ten make up approximately 7.4% of the sample.

V drops 0 bases and J drops 2 bases, leaving 8 bases in between. Per the germline V gene, SGHRS is the CDR1 and YFSETQ is the CDR2. The CDR3, from cysteine to phenylalanine, totals 14 residues. Just the 42-base CDR3 DNA is kept, in frame starting at base 1. One collaborating source in Seattle enrolled patients while the patients were actively infected and followed the patients over time throughout the course of disease. Collaborating institutions collected whole blood in K2EDTA tubes following their own protocols. Collaborator samples were shipped for TCRbeta analysis as frozen whole blood, isolated PBMCs, or DNA extracted from either sample type. Results the study describes overall, beyond this receptor: The amount of clinical and demographic metadata varied by source and participant and was provided uncurated.

Remarks on this clone: It has no known antigen specificity. No much larger clone is present one base from it, and per-base qualities are unavailable.

Recombination joined TRBV5-1 with TRBJ2-5, with the D gene not clear enough to name. The sequence was obtained from a woman between 65 and 79 years old with COVID-19, enrolled during active disease. The sequenced sample was peripheral blood. In nucleotide form, the sequence is TGCGCCAGCAGCTTGGGAGGCTTTCAAGAGACCCAGTACTTC. It encodes CASSLGGFQETQYF.